The 3 T cell receptor beta chains below come from one sample, sequenced in a study of cytomegalovirus exposure and HLA in healthy donors. PCR primers comprised 60 Vbeta and 13 Jbeta primers. TCRdb's table, derived via immunoSEQ multiplex PCR, lists solely in-frame clones and lacks some. The sample records more than 110,000 clones, around three quarters being singletons. Sequencing was done on a sample of PBMCs. Receptors originate from a woman aged 55-69 years in good health and CMV-seropositive.

This chain connects TRBV9 to TRBJ1-1; D unclear. Germline V CDR1 and CDR2: SGDLS, YYNGEE. V was shortened by 4 bases and J by 0 bases, with 13 bases between the two germline ends. CDR3 size: 15 residues. The CDR3 sequence is CASSPQATMNTEAFF. As DNA, the CDR3 is TGTGCCAGCAGCCCCCAAGCTACCATGAACACTGAAGCTTTCTTT.

The gene calls are TRBV5-1 and TRBJ1-1; D is ambiguous. Trimming cost V 4 bases and J 4 bases, with 14 bases left between them. The V gene's germline CDR1 is SGHRS and CDR2 YFSETQ. CDR3 length: 14 residues. CDR3 in amino acids: CASSKRGDSTEAFF. The DNA of the CDR3 is TGCGCCAGCAGCAAGCGGGGAGATAGCACTGAAGCTTTCTTT. Full variable domain (missing parts from reference TRBV5-1 and TRBJ1-1): KAGVTQTPRYLIKTRGQQVTLSCSPISGHRSVSWYQQTPGQGLQFLFEYFSETQRNKGNFPGRFSGRQFSNSRSEMNVSTLELGDSALYLCASSKRGDSTEAFFGQGTRLTVV.

The rearrangement joins TRBV19 to TRBJ1-4, with TRBD1 as a possible D gene (6 bases). Deletions cut 5 bases from V and 5 bases from J, with 15 bases between. Germline V gives CDR1 LNHDA, CDR2 SQIVND (reference sequence). The CDR3 is 15 amino acids. DNA for the CDR3: TGTGCCAGTAGTCCCCAGGGGCCGGGAAATGAAAAACTGTTTTTT. This encodes CASSPQGPGNEKLFF. The full variable domain, its missing parts supplied by reference TRBV19 and TRBJ1-4, is DGGITQSPKYLFRKEGQNVTLSCEQNLNHDAMYWYRQDPGQGLRLIYYSQIVNDFQKGDIAEGYSVSREKKESFPLTVTSAQKNPTAFYLCASSPQGPGNEKLFFGSGTQLSVL.